Detailed here is one T cell receptor beta chain. The data derive from a study of blood T cell repertoires in COVID-19. Overall study: T cells, B-cell-depleted T cells, or PBMCs supplied cDNA or gDNA.

The assay was immunoSEQ multiplex PCR, and TCRdb's table has in-frame clones only and misses some. Here the sample spans under 150,000 clones, more than 70% being singletons. This CDR3 spans 15 amino acids. V shed 2 bases, J shed 8 bases, and the junction held 8 bases outside the gene matches. CDR1 and CDR2 (germline): MNHNS, SASEGT. The sample was peripheral blood. This chain connects TRBV6-1 to TRBJ2-1; 8 nucleotides line up with TRBD2. The sequence was collected from a human donor in a cohort sampled during active COVID-19. CDR3 bases: TGTGCCAGCAGTGAACAAGCGGGAGTTGGCGATGAGCAGTTCTTC. Its protein product is CASSEQAGVGDEQFF.